What follows is one T cell receptor (beta chain) and its context. The antigen is unknown. The sample contains more than one DNA sequence encoding this CDR3. CDR1 and CDR2 from the germline V gene are SGHRS and YFSETQ. The CDR3 sequence is 14 residues long. Trimming cost V 1 base and J 4 bases, with 10 bases left between them. Clones were sequenced by immunoSEQ multiplex PCR, and TCRdb holds only the in-frame ones, with some missing. In the table there are roughly 2.4 million clones, nearly 97% of which are singletons. The sample originates from a study of shared clonotypes between healthy human individuals. General observations from the study: Memory subsets had estimated richness that was generally smaller than that of naive subsets. It was observed that roughly 4.8% of naive CD4 clonotypes were shared across a handful of donors.

There were no recent acute infections or vaccinations among the donors, who were healthy HIV-negative adults. Input material: naive CD4+ T cells sorted from blood. Subset noted: CD45RA+ positively selected. The sequence was collected from a young man in good health. The chain links TRBV5-1 to TRBJ2-3, with D possibly being TRBD2 (6 bases). The chain's CDR3 is CASSLTGGADTQYF. CDR3 bases: TGCGCCAGCAGCTTGACCGGGGGAGCAGATACGCAGTATTTT.